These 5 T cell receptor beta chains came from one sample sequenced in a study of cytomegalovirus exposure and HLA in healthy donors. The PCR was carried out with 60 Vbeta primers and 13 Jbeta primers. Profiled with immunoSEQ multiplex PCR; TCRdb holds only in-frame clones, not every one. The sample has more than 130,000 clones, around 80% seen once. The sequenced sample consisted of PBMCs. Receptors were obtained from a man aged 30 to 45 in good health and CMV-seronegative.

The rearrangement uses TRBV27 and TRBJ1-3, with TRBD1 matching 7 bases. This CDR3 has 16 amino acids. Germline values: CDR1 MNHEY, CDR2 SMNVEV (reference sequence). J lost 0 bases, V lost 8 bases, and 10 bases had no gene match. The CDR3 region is CASGKTRDSSGNTIYF. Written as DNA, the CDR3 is TGTGCCAGCGGAAAAACGAGGGACAGCTCTGGAAACACCATATATTTT.

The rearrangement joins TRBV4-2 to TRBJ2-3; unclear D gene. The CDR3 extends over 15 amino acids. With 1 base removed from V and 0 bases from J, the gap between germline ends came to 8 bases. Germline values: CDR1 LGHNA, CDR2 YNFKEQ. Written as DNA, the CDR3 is TGTGCCAGCAGCCAAGGGGCTTTAAGCACAGATACGCAGTATTTT. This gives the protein CASSQGALSTDTQYF.

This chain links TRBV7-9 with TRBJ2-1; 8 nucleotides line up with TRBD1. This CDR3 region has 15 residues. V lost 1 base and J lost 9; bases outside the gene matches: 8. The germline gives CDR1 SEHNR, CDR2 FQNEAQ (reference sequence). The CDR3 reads CASSLEAGQVGEQFF. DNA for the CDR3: TGTGCCAGCAGCTTAGAGGCGGGACAGGTAGGTGAGCAGTTCTTC. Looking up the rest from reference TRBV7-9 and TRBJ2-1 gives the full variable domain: DTGVSQNPRHKITKRGQNVTFRCDPISEHNRLYWYRQTLGQGPEFLTYFQNEAQLEKSRLLSDRFSAERPKGSFSTLEIQRTEQGDSAMYLCASSLEAGQVGEQFFGPGTRLTVL.

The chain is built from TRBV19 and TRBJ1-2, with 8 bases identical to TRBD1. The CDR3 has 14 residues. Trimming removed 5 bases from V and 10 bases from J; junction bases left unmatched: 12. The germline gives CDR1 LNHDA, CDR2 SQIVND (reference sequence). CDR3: CASSPGTGGAVYTF. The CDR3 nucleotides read TGTGCCAGTAGTCCCGGGACAGGCGGGGCCGTCTACACCTTC.

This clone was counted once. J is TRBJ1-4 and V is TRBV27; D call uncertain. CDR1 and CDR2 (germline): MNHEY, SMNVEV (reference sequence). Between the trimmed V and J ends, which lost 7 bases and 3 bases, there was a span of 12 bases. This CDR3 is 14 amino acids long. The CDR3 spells CASTSWEANEKLFF. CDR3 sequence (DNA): TGTGCCAGCACCTCCTGGGAGGCTAATGAAAAACTGTTTTTT. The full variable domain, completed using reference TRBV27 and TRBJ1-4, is EAQVTQNPRYLITVTGKKLTVTCSQNMNHEYMSWYRQDPGLGLRQIYYSMNVEVTDKGDVPEGYKVSRKEKRNFPLILESPSPNQTSLYFCASTSWEANEKLFFGSGTQLSVL.